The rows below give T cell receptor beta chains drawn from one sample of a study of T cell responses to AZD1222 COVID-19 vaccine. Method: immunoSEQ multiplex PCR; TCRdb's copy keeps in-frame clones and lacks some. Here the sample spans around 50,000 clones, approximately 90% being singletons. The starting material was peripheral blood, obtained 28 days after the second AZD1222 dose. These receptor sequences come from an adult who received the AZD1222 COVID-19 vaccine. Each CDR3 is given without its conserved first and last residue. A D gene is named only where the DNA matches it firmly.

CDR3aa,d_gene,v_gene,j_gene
ASSVAELAGVNEQF,TRBD2,TRBV9,TRBJ2-1
ASSVYYATGTGLGETQY,TRBD1,TRBV5-1,TRBJ2-5
ATPTGKNTEAF,TRBD1,TRBV24-1,TRBJ1-1
ASSQDPGFGPQH,NA,TRBV4-2,TRBJ1-5
ASSSQGARQPQH,TRBD1,TRBV28,TRBJ1-5
ASSLGGGTGNTIY,NA,TRBV28,TRBJ1-3
ASSFTGFTEAF,NA,TRBV7-3,TRBJ1-1
ASSPGQGQF,TRBD1,TRBV11-2,TRBJ2-1
SVASGRGVYNEQF,NA,TRBV29-1,TRBJ2-1
ASSRRARRDTGNTIY,NA,TRBV5-4,TRBJ1-3
ASRGTSGEKLF,NA,TRBV28,TRBJ1-4
ASNLIDSPYEQY,NA,TRBV28,TRBJ2-7
ASSPSYKAQKGKLF,NA,TRBV3-1/TRBV3-2,TRBJ1-4
ASSPHGTPGEQY,NA,TRBV3-1/TRBV3-2,TRBJ2-7
ASKALGGNEQY,NA,TRBV6-5,TRBJ2-7